The clone carrying this TCR beta chain came up many times. The target antigen is unknown. Amplified TCR beta CDR3 regions derived from RNA transcripts. RT-PCR in the first round (using the HTBI primer set) targeted the TCR CDR3. TCRdb itself ran the multiplex PCR reads through MiXCR, one entry per CDR3 protein. The sample shows some 600,000 distinct CDR3 sequences, about 15% of them seen only once. This specimen belongs to a study of T cells in Graves' hyperthyroidism and ophthalmopathy. Study results and caveats: Most expanded thyroid clonotypes above 0.001 recurred in blood.

Fresh peripheral blood, about 10 ml of it, supplied the PBMCs. This CDR3 spans 16 amino acids. With V trimmed by 3 bases and J by 1 base, 2 bases remained unmatched. Per the germline V gene, CDR1 is SGHVS and CDR2 is FNYEAQ. V usage is TRBV7-6 and J usage is TRBJ2-2; 10 bases align to TRBD2. This clonotype originated in a woman in her thirties with Graves' hyperthyroidism that later progressed to Graves' ophthalmopathy. Sequencing used blood. Here the CDR3 reads CASSFASGRNTGELFF. The CDR3 DNA reads as TGTGCCAGCAGCTTTGCTAGCGGGAGGAACACCGGGGAGCTGTTTTTT.